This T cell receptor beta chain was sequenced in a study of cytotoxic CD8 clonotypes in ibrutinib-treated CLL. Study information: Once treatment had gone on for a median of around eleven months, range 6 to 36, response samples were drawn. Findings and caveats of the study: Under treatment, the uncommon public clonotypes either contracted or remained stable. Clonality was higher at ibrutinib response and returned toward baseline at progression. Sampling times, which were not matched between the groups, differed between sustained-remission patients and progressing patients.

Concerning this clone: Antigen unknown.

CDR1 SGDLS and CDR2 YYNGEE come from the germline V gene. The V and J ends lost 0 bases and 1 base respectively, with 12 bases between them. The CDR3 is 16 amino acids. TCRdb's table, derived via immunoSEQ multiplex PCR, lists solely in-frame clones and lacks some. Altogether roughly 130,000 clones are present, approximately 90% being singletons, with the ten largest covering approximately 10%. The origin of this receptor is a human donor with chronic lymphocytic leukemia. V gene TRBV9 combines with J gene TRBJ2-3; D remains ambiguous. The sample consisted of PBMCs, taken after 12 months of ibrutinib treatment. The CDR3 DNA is TGTGCCAGCAGCGTAGCCCCCTCGTGGGGCACAGATACGCAGTATTTT. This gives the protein CASSVAPSWGTDTQYF. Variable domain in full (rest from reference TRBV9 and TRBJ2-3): DSGVTQTPKHLITATGQRVTLRCSPRSGDLSVYWYQQSLDQGLQFLIQYYNGEERAKGNILERFSAQQFPDLHSELNLSSLELGDSALYFCASSVAPSWGTDTQYFGPGTRLTVL.